Below are 32 T cell receptor beta chains sequenced from a single sample in a study of radiation and T cells in renal cell carcinoma. Libraries were prepared by immunoSEQ multiplex PCR; TCRdb keeps only in-frame clonotypes and omits some of them. This table has tens of thousands of clones, about 80% appearing once. The time point here: blood 2 weeks post-SBRT. Indicated treatment: 15 Gy SBRT to primary tumor, nephrectomy 4 weeks later. Specimen: blood, collected from a patient whose treatment included radiotherapy and nephrectomy. Receptors were obtained from an older woman with renal cell carcinoma.

The CDR3 nucleotides read TGTGCCATCGGGACAGGAGGGGGGATATTCGCAGATACGCAGTATTTT. This sequence encodes CAIGTGGGIFADTQYF. The chain links TRBV10-3 to TRBJ2-3; 8 positions match TRBD1. The CDR3 is 16 residues long. CDR1 ENHRY and CDR2 SYGVKD come from the germline V gene. V lost 8 bases, J lost 4 bases, and 14 bases stayed unmatched.

Only a few counts were recorded for this clone. The rearrangement uses TRBV5-6 and TRBJ1-5; a possible D gene is TRBD1 (5 bases). The CDR3 consists of 15 residues. Germline CDR1 and CDR2: SGHDT and YYEEEE. V lost 0 bases, J lost 3 bases, and 10 bases lay in between. CDR3 coding DNA: TGTGCCAGCAGCTTGGATGGGGGAATCAATCAGCCCCAGCATTTT. This codes for CASSLDGGINQPQHF.

V gene TRBV25-1 combines with J gene TRBJ2-2; the match to TRBD1 covers 8 bases. This CDR3 comprises 13 residues. Looked up from germline, CDR1 is MGHDK and CDR2 is SYGVNS. The trim removed 9 bases at V and 6 bases at J, leaving 6 bases unmatched. The CDR3 DNA sequence: TGTGCCAGTCAGGGGGCCCTTGCCGGGGAGCTGTTTTTT. This gives the protein CASQGALAGELFF.

V usage is TRBV5-4 and J usage is TRBJ2-3; no clear D gene. The CDR3 is made up of 13 amino acids. Trimming stripped 3 bases from V and 2 bases from J, with 7 bases between. Germline loops: CDR1 SGHNT, CDR2 YYREEE (reference sequence). CDR3 nucleotides: TGTGCCAGCAGCTATCCCTACACAGATACGCAGTATTTT. Its translation: CASSYPYTDTQYF.

The CDR3 loop reads CATSRVASKGTEAFF. In DNA, the CDR3 is TGTGCCACCAGCAGAGTAGCCTCGAAGGGCACTGAAGCTTTCTTT. This chain connects TRBV15 to TRBJ1-1; the D is unclear. This CDR3 comprises 15 residues. Germline CDR1 LNHNV, CDR2 YYDKDF (reference sequence). V was clipped by 1 base and J by 4 bases, with 13 bases between them.

This clone showed up just a few times. The chain recombines TRBV7-9 with TRBJ1-4; D uncertain. The V end lost 3 bases, the J end lost 5 bases, and 10 bases lay between the germline ends. The CDR3 totals 14 residues. Germline V gene data show CDR1 as SEHNR and CDR2 as FQNEAQ (reference sequence). CDR3 bases: TGTGCCAGCAGCTTCGAGGCGAAAAATGAAAAACTGTTTTTT. Amino acid sequence: CASSFEAKNEKLFF.

The chain combines TRBV5-4 with TRBJ2-1; D is possibly TRBD1 or TRBD2 (5 bases each). V was clipped by 1 base and J by 7 bases, with 18 bases between them. Germline V lookup: CDR1 SGHNT, CDR2 YYREEE (reference sequence). The CDR3 runs 16 residues. Written as DNA, the CDR3 is TGTGCCAGCAGCTTGAAGGGGAGCGGTACTGGGAATGAGCAGTTCTTC. Translated: CASSLKGSGTGNEQFF.

V is TRBV4-2 and J is TRBJ1-3; TRBD1 matches at 7 bases. V shed 4 bases and J 1 base; nucleotides not matched to a gene: 7. This CDR3 is 16 amino acids long. Germline V lookup: CDR1 LGHNA, CDR2 YNFKEQ. In DNA form, the CDR3 reads TGTGCCAGCAGCCCGACGGGACAGTCTTCTGGAAACACCATATATTTT. Amino acids: CASSPTGQSSGNTIYF.

The chain has TRBV19 and TRBJ2-2; 13 bases fit TRBD2. The CDR3 totals 17 residues. J was trimmed by 4 bases and V by 6 bases; bases with no gene match: 8. The V gene's germline CDR1 is LNHDA and CDR2 SQIVND (reference sequence). The CDR3 DNA is TGTGCCAGTAGGACACTAGCGGGAGGGCCCGGCACCGGGGAGCTGTTTTTT. Translated, it gives CASRTLAGGPGTGELFF.

This chain links TRBV30 with TRBJ1-1; D gene ambiguous. Per the germline V gene, CDR1 is GTSNPN and CDR2 is SVGIG (reference sequence). This CDR3 is 13 amino acids long. With 0 bases removed from V and 3 bases from J, the gap between germline ends came to 8 bases. CDR3 amino acids: CAWSVLSDTEAFF. In DNA form, the CDR3 reads TGTGCCTGGAGTGTCCTCTCGGACACTGAAGCTTTCTTT.

This clone was counted only a few times. The genes are TRBV5-1 and TRBJ2-7; D remains ambiguous. V dropped 0 bases and J dropped 3 bases, with 10 bases sitting between them. Germline V gene data show CDR1 as SGHRS and CDR2 as YFSETQ. The CDR3 loop spans 14 amino acids. The CDR3, as DNA: TGCGCCAGCAGCTTGGGACTTAGAGACTACGAGCAGTACTTC. Its protein is CASSLGLRDYEQYF.

This clone has only one observation. The chain uses TRBV27 and TRBJ2-4; 11 bases match TRBD1. CDR1 MNHEY and CDR2 SMNVEV come from the germline V gene (reference sequence). The CDR3 covers 16 residues. Trimming removed 0 bases from V and 5 bases from J; junction bases left unmatched: 3. As DNA, the CDR3 is TGTGCCAGCAGTTTATCCTCGGGACAGGGGGAAAACATTCAGTACTTC. Encoded protein: CASSLSSGQGENIQYF.

This chain links TRBV5-4 with TRBJ2-7; the D gene could be TRBD1 or TRBD2 (5 bases each). This CDR3 is built from 16 residues. The germline V gene encodes CDR1 SGHNT and CDR2 YYREEE (reference sequence). V was shortened by 4 bases and J by 3 bases, with 20 bases between the two germline ends. The CDR3 DNA follows: TGTGCCAGCAGCCTACGACTGGGGGTGGGGATCTACGAGCAGTACTTC. This sequence encodes CASSLRLGVGIYEQYF.

The chain links TRBV5-8 to TRBJ2-7, with D hard to call. Germline loops: CDR1 SGHTS, CDR2 YDEGEE. This CDR3 contains 12 residues. The germline V and J ends were trimmed by 1 base and 9 bases, with 11 bases remaining between them. In DNA form, the CDR3 reads TGTGCCAGCAGCTTGATGTCCGAGGTGCAGTACTTC. Translation: CASSLMSEVQYF.

This CDR3 reads CASVGSGNTIYF. The CDR3 DNA follows: TGTGCCAGCGTGGGCTCTGGAAACACCATATATTTT. The chain recombines TRBV27 with TRBJ1-3; no reliable D call. CDR3 size: 12 residues. In germline, CDR1 is MNHEY, CDR2 SMNVEV (reference sequence). V was pared by 8 bases and J by 0 bases, with 5 bases between.

V is TRBV7-9 and J is TRBJ2-5; TRBD2 matches 8 bases. This CDR3 region has 15 residues. V trimming: 4 bases; J trimming: 6 bases; junction bases outside the gene matches: 10. CDR1 is SEHNR and CDR2 is FQNEAQ in the germline V gene (reference sequence). CDR3 sequence: CASSWARGGRQTQYF. In nucleotides, the CDR3 is TGTGCCAGCAGCTGGGCCCGGGGGGGCCGACAGACCCAGTACTTC. The variable domain in full, with the rest retrieved from reference TRBV7-9 and TRBJ2-5, is DTGVSQNPRHKITKRGQNVTFRCDPISEHNRLYWYRQTLGQGPEFLTYFQNEAQLEKSRLLSDRFSAERPKGSFSTLEIQRTEQGDSAMYLCASSWARGGRQTQYFGPGTRLLVL.

The chain carries TRBV4-3 and TRBJ2-2, with 9 bases aligning to TRBD2. Germline CDR1 and CDR2: LGHNA and YSLEER. V lost 1 base, J lost 1 base, and 4 bases stayed unmatched. The CDR3 length is 17 residues. The CDR3 region is CASSQGELAGNTGELFF. The CDR3 DNA is TGCGCCAGCAGCCAAGGGGAACTAGCGGGGAACACCGGGGAGCTGTTTTTT.

The chain carries TRBV6-6 and TRBJ1-6, with TRBD1 matching 10 bases. The J segment lost 5 bases and the V segment lost 4 bases, leaving 2 bases of the junction unmatched. Germline CDR1 MNHNY, CDR2 SVGAGI (reference sequence). The CDR3 length is 15 residues. This CDR3 reads CASSSGTGDNSPLHF. CDR3 nucleotide sequence: TGTGCCAGCAGTTCCGGGACAGGGGATAATTCACCCCTCCACTTT.

The J gene is TRBJ2-5, the V gene TRBV5-6; no definite D call. V lost 2 bases and J lost 1, with 3 bases in between. The germline gives CDR1 SGHDT, CDR2 YYEEEE. CDR3 length: 12 amino acids. The CDR3: CASSLGQETQYF. The CDR3 coding sequence is TGTGCCAGCAGCTTAGGCCAAGAGACCCAGTACTTC.

This sequence joins TRBV9 and TRBJ2-5, with D maybe TRBD1 (6 bases). Germline CDR1 is SGDLS and CDR2 is YYNGEE. The CDR3 contains 14 residues. Trimming removed 3 bases at V and 5 bases at J, with 14 bases between. CDR3 DNA sequence: TGTGCCAGCAGCGCAGACGGGACATGGGAGACCCAGTACTTC. Its translation is CASSADGTWETQYF.

As DNA, the CDR3 is TGTGCCAGCAGTTACTCGCCGACCGGGGAGCTGTTTTTT. It encodes CASSYSPTGELFF. The chain recombines TRBV6-5 with TRBJ2-2, with unresolved D. The CDR3 totals 13 residues. Germline V CDR1 and CDR2: MNHEY, SVGAGI. Trimming shortened V by 0 bases and J by 5 bases, and 4 bases separated the two germline ends.

The chain's CDR3 is CASSFPGQVPDTQYF. In DNA, the CDR3 is TGTGCCAGCAGCTTCCCGGGACAGGTTCCAGATACGCAGTATTTT. J is TRBJ2-3 and V is TRBV11-2; TRBD1 matches 8 bases. With V trimmed by 3 bases and J by 4 bases, 6 bases remained unmatched. This CDR3 region has 15 residues. The germline gives CDR1 SGHAT, CDR2 FQNNGV.

This sequence joins TRBV25-1 and TRBJ2-1; D remains unclear. The CDR3 is 13 amino acids. Germline CDR1 reads MGHDK; CDR2 reads SYGVNS. Trimming took off 1 base at V and 4 bases at J, with 5 bases between the two ends. This CDR3 is CASSEWGYNEQFF. The CDR3 coding sequence is TGTGCCAGCAGTGAATGGGGATACAATGAGCAGTTCTTC.

The V call is TRBV9, the J call TRBJ2-3, with D maybe TRBD2 (5 bases). Per the germline V gene, CDR1 is SGDLS and CDR2 is YYNGEE. CDR3 length: 15 amino acids. Trimming took off 0 bases at V and 2 bases at J, with 10 bases between the two ends. For the CDR3, the DNA is TGTGCCAGCAGCGTAGTGGAAGCGGCCACAGATACGCAGTATTTT. Residues: CASSVVEAATDTQYF.

This clone has only one observation. The chain has TRBV5-6 and TRBJ1-2; tentative D call: TRBD1 (5 bases). V shed 4 bases and J shed 1 base, with 11 bases lying between them. The CDR3 has 14 amino acids. The germline gives CDR1 SGHDT, CDR2 YYEEEE. CDR3 loop: CASSTGTDNYGYTF. For the CDR3, the DNA is TGTGCCAGCAGCACCGGGACCGATAACTATGGCTACACCTTC.

The rearrangement links TRBV19 to TRBJ2-3, with 8 bases identical to TRBD1. V was pared by 7 bases and J by 2 bases, with 5 bases of the junction left unmatched. The CDR3 is 14 residues long. Germline loops: CDR1 LNHDA, CDR2 SQIVND (reference sequence). The CDR3 DNA is TGTGCCAGTAAACGGACAGGGTTCACAGATACGCAGTATTTT. Protein: CASKRTGFTDTQYF.

The gene calls are TRBV6-5 and TRBJ2-3; a weak D match, TRBD1 (5 bases). Per the germline V gene, CDR1 is MNHEY and CDR2 is SVGAGI. V shed 2 bases and J shed 5 bases, with 11 bases lying between them. The CDR3 covers 14 residues. CDR3 in amino acids: CASSYPRRVDTQYF. CDR3 in DNA: TGTGCCAGCAGTTACCCTCGCAGGGTAGATACGCAGTATTTT.

This clone was found a few times. DNA of the CDR3: TGTGCCAGCTCACCAGTAGGGTACACTGAAGCTTTCTTT. This sequence encodes CASSPVGYTEAFF. The chain links TRBV18 to TRBJ1-1; no firm D call. V was pared by 2 bases and J by 3 bases, with 7 bases between. This CDR3 has 13 residues. The germline V gene encodes CDR1 KGHSH and CDR2 LQKENI.

This chain links TRBV30 with TRBJ1-5; no clear D gene. This CDR3 has 13 residues. Trimming removed 0 bases from V and 1 base from J, with 4 bases in between. Germline loops: CDR1 GTSNPN, CDR2 SVGIG (reference sequence). CDR3 sequence: CAWSVDSNQPQHF. The CDR3 coding sequence is TGTGCCTGGAGTGTTGACAGCAATCAGCCCCAGCATTTT.

This clone showed up just a few times. The chain is built from TRBV6-1 and TRBJ2-1; 8 bases agree with TRBD2. CDR1 is MNHNS and CDR2 is SASEGT in the germline V gene. CDR3 length: 16 amino acids. J was trimmed by 7 bases and V by 0 bases; bases with no gene match: 8. The CDR3 coding sequence is TGTGCCAGCAGTGAAGCGGGCGGGGGGTTAAAGAATGAGCAGTTCTTC. The encoded protein is CASSEAGGGLKNEQFF.

The chain couples TRBV7-9 to TRBJ1-3; D is undetermined. With 8 bases removed from V and 2 bases from J, the gap between germline ends came to 7 bases. Germline-derived CDR1 and CDR2 are SEHNR and FQNEAQ (reference sequence). CDR3 length: 12 amino acids. CDR3 protein: CASLLTGNTIYF. As DNA, the CDR3 is TGTGCCAGCCTACTCACTGGAAACACCATATATTTT.

The chain has TRBV6-5 and TRBJ2-3, with D perhaps TRBD2 (7 bases). Looked up from germline, CDR1 is MNHEY and CDR2 is SVGAGI. The CDR3 spans 15 residues. V was pared by 6 bases and J by 1 base, with 14 bases between. The CDR3 reads CASSPGRGRTDTQYF. The CDR3 DNA reads TGTGCCAGCAGCCCTGGGCGGGGGCGCACAGATACGCAGTATTTT.